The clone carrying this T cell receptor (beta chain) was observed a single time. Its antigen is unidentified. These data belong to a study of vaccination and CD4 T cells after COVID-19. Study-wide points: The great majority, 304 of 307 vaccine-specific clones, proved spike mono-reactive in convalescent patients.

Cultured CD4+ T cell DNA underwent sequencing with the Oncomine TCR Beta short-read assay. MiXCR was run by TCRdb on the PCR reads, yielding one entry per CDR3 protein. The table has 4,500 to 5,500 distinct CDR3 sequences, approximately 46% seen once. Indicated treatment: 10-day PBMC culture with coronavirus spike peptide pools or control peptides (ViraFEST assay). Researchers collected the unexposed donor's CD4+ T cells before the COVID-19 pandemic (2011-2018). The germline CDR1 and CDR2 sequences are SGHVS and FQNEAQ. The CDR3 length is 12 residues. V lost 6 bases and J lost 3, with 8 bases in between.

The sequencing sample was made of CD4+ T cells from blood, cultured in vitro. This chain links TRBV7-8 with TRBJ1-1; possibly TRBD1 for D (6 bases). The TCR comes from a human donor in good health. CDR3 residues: CASRRQDTEAFF. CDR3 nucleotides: TGTGCCAGCAGGAGACAGGACACTGAAGCTTTCTTT. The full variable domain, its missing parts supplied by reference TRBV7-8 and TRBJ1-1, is GAGVSQSPRYKVAKRGQDVALRCDPISGHVSLFWYQQALGQGPEFLTYFQNEAQLDKSGLPSDRFFAERPEGSVSTLKIQRTQQEDSAVYLCASRRQDTEAFFGQGTRLTVV.